This T cell receptor (beta chain) appears in the sequencing data of a study of blood T cell repertoires in COVID-19. Across the study: COVID-19 samples collected from the United States, Italy and Spain covered acute and convalescent phases.

As handled by the study authors: For nucleated cells, counts were estimated from reference gene primer amplification. Method: immunoSEQ multiplex PCR; TCRdb's copy keeps in-frame clones and lacks some. From that table come the V and J calls and clone size; the DNA was used to work out D and trimming. Of approximately 210,000 clones in the sample, 84% were seen once. This CDR3 region has 14 residues. V shed 8 bases and J 2 bases; nucleotides not matched to a gene: 8. CDR1 LNHDA and CDR2 SQIVND come from the germline V gene (reference sequence). The genes are TRBV19 and TRBJ1-1; 7 nucleotides line up with TRBD1. The clonotype was recovered from a woman of 80 years or more with COVID-19, enrolled during active disease. Sequencing was performed on peripheral blood. CDR3 residues: CASSRGTANTEAFF. The CDR3, as DNA: TGTGCCAGTTCCAGGGGGACAGCTAACACTGAAGCTTTCTTT.